The rows below give T cell receptor beta chains drawn from one sample of a study of T cell changes during pregnancy in multiple sclerosis. Generated by immunoSEQ multiplex PCR, the TCRdb table keeps only in-frame clones and is missing some. The table lists 40,000 to 50,000 clones, approximately 94% of them singletons. Sequencing was performed on CD4+ T cells from peripheral blood mononuclear cells, taken in the third trimester of pregnancy. The receptors derive from a female donor with multiple sclerosis, enrolled in a pregnancy study. The CDR3 runs from the conserved cysteine through the conserved F or W. D genes are given only for firm matches. Size is omitted from some rows. Given values are once, few, many or a class for expanded clones.

D	size	J	V	DNA	CDR3
TRBD1	.	TRBJ2-5	TRBV5-4	TGTGCCAGCAGCTTGGGGGACAGGGGAACGGAGACCCAGTACTTC	CASSLGDRGTETQYF
.	.	TRBJ1-5	TRBV6-1	TGTGCCAGCACACCTACCTTGATCCAGCCCCAGCATTTT	CASTPTLIQPQHF
.	.	TRBJ2-4	TRBV7-2	TGTGCCAGCAGCTTATCAGGGGAGGGAAACATTCAGTACTTC	CASSLSGEGNIQYF
TRBD2	.	TRBJ2-5	TRBV5-1	TGCGCCAGCAGCAGACTAGCAGGCCCATTCCAGTACTTC	CASSRLAGPFQYF
.	.	TRBJ2-1	TRBV6-6	TGTGCCAGCATGGGGGGTGGGAGTTCCACCTACAATGAGCAGTTCTTC	CASMGGGSSTYNEQFF
.	.	TRBJ2-1	TRBV2	TGTGCCAGCAGTGGTGAGGGCGCGGGGCAGTTCTTC	CASSGEGAGQFF
.	.	TRBJ2-1	TRBV9	TGTGCCAGCAGCGTAGTAGGAGGGTCGAATGAGCAGTTCTTC	CASSVVGGSNEQFF
TRBD1	.	TRBJ1-1	TRBV29-1	TGCAGCGTTACTCTCCTTCAGGGGGCCGAAGCTTTCTTT	CSVTLLQGAEAFF
.	once	TRBJ1-2	TRBV6-1	TGTGCCAGCACCAATCGGGGGGTATCGGTCTATGGCTACACCTTC	CASTNRGVSVYGYTF
TRBD1	.	TRBJ2-2	TRBV7-9	TGTGCCAGCAGCCCCAGGGGGCCCGGGGAGCTGTTTTTT	CASSPRGPGELFF
.	.	TRBJ1-1	TRBV19	TGTGCCAGTAGGCGGGTCAAAAGGGAAACTGAAGCTTTCTTT	CASRRVKRETEAFF
.	.	TRBJ1-2	TRBV11-2	TGTGCCAGCAGCTTAGATCATCGGGGTAACTATGGCTACACCTTC	CASSLDHRGNYGYTF
.	.	TRBJ2-7	TRBV28	TGTGCCAGCAGTTTAGTTTCGGGCGAGCAGTACTTC	CASSLVSGEQYF
.	.	TRBJ2-7	TRBV19	TGTGCCAGTAGTATGCAGGGAACCTACGAGCAGTACTTC	CASSMQGTYEQYF
TRBD1	.	TRBJ1-5	TRBV5-5	TGTGCCAGCACCGCTACAGGGGCGAGCAATCAGCCCCAGCATTTT	CASTATGASNQPQHF
TRBD2	.	TRBJ2-1	TRBV7-2	TGTGCCAGCAGCTTAGGGGGACTAGCGGGAGGGCCTCAGCAGTTCTTC	CASSLGGLAGGPQQFF
.	.	TRBJ1-5	TRBV2	TGTGCCAGCAACAGGGACATTGTGCAGCCCCAGCATTTT	CASNRDIVQPQHF
TRBD1	.	TRBJ1-2	TRBV9	TGTGCCAGCAGCGTAGTCGACAGGGGACGGGGAGGCTACACCTTC	CASSVVDRGRGGYTF
.	few	TRBJ1-1	TRBV30	TGTGCCTGGAGTCAAGGGGTGTACACTGAAGCTTTCTTT	CAWSQGVYTEAFF
.	.	TRBJ2-5	TRBV6-5	TGTGCCAGCAGTTACGAGCGTGGAGGGGAGACCCAGTACTTC	CASSYERGGETQYF
.	.	TRBJ1-5	TRBV2	TGTGCCAGCAGTGGAAGCCTATGGAGCAATCAGCCCCAGCATTTT	CASSGSLWSNQPQHF
TRBD1	.	TRBJ1-1	TRBV28	TGTGCCAGCAGTTCCGGGACAGGGGGCTTCACTGAAGCTTTCTTT	CASSSGTGGFTEAFF
TRBD1	.	TRBJ1-2	TRBV7-2	TGTGCCAGCAGCTGGGACAGGGGCGCTTGGTATGGCTACACCTTC	CASSWDRGAWYGYTF
.	.	TRBJ2-1	TRBV5-8	TGTGCCAGCAGCTTGGTTCTAGGGGGGGCAAGCTCCTACAATGAGCAGTTCTTC	CASSLVLGGASSYNEQFF
TRBD1	.	TRBJ2-7	TRBV6-4	TGTGCCAGCAGAATCGAAACCCCCCCCACGCGGACAGGGGGCTCCTACGAGCAGTACTTC	CASRIETPPTRTGGSYEQYF
TRBD2	.	TRBJ2-3	TRBV9	TGTGCCAGCAGCGTAGAACTAGCGCGATCTAGCACAGATACGCAGTATTTT	CASSVELARSSTDTQYF